These 24 T cell receptor beta chains share one sample of origin, sequenced in a study of long-term antiretroviral therapy in people with HIV. Run at survey level, the immunoSEQ assay was version v3.0. Sequencing used immunoSEQ multiplex PCR; TCRdb keeps in-frame clones, though not all of them. Of tens of thousands of clones detected, 70% to 85% appear once; the ten largest clones hold 19%. The input for sequencing was unsorted PBMCs, taken 0.1 years before starting antiretroviral therapy. Receptors originate from a man aged 18 to 29 with HIV.

J is TRBJ1-1 and V is TRBV7-3, with TRBD1 identical over 11 bases. CDR1 is SGHTA and CDR2 is FQGTGA in the germline V gene. Unmatched junction bases numbered 6, after V lost 5 bases and J lost 4 bases. This CDR3 has 15 residues. This CDR3 reads CASSPGGQGGTEAFF. DNA of the CDR3: TGTGCCAGCAGCCCAGGGGGACAGGGGGGCACTGAAGCTTTCTTT. Full variable domain (remainder filled in from reference TRBV7-3 and TRBJ1-1): GAGVSQTPSNKVTEKGKYVELRCDPISGHTALYWYRQSLGQGPEFLIYFQGTGAADDSGLPNDRFFAVRPEGSVSTLKIQRTERGDSAVYLCASSPGGQGGTEAFFGQGTRLTVV.

The chain recombines TRBV18 with TRBJ2-5; D is possibly TRBD2 (5 bases). Germline CDR1 KGHSH, CDR2 LQKENI. V was clipped by 6 bases and J by 4 bases, with 21 bases between them. The CDR3 spans 16 residues. The CDR3 loop reads CASSTLAGGPVETQYF. The DNA for the CDR3 is TGTGCCAGCTCTACCTTAGCAGGAGGCCCAGTAGAGACCCAGTACTTC.

This clone has only a few counts. The V and J genes are TRBV11-2 and TRBJ2-5; D ambiguous. Trimming shortened V by 5 bases and J by 5 bases, and 9 bases separated the two germline ends. CDR1 and CDR2 from the germline V gene are SGHAT and FQNNGV. CDR3 length equals 12 residues. The CDR3 loop is CASSLNAETQYF. CDR3 nucleotide sequence: TGTGCCAGCAGCCTCAACGCCGAGACCCAGTACTTC.

The rearrangement uses TRBV7-9 and TRBJ2-1; unclear D gene. CDR1 is SEHNR and CDR2 is FQNEAQ in the germline V gene (reference sequence). Trimming pared 5 bases from V and 7 bases from J, leaving 6 bases between. The CDR3 is 11 amino acids. CDR3 amino acids: CASSRQNEQFF. In DNA form, the CDR3 reads TGTGCCAGCAGCCGGCAGAATGAGCAGTTCTTC.

The V call is TRBV9, the J call TRBJ1-2, with 12 bases lining up with TRBD1. There are 18 residues in the CDR3. Germline CDR1 is SGDLS and CDR2 is YYNGEE. Trimming at V came to 5 bases and at J to 5 bases, leaving 16 bases not matched to a gene. In nucleotides, the CDR3 is TGTGCCAGCAGTATTAACCCGGGACAGGGGGCACGAGGGTATGGCTACACCTTC. Residues: CASSINPGQGARGYGYTF.

This chain links TRBV7-8 with TRBJ2-6, with unresolved D. This CDR3 is built from 15 residues. Germline loops: CDR1 SGHVS, CDR2 FQNEAQ. Trimming pared 2 bases from V and 2 bases from J, leaving 7 bases between. The DNA of the CDR3 is TGTGCCAGCAGCTTATCGGCCCCTGGGGCCAACGTCCTGACTTTC. Protein: CASSLSAPGANVLTF. Drawing the rest from reference TRBV7-8 and TRBJ2-6, the complete variable domain is GAGVSQSPRYKVAKRGQDVALRCDPISGHVSLFWYQQALGQGPEFLTYFQNEAQLDKSGLPSDRFFAERPEGSVSTLKIQRTQQEDSAVYLCASSLSAPGANVLTFGAGSRLTVL.

The chain recombines TRBV5-1 with TRBJ1-2; TRBD1 aligns across 7 bases. V lost 0 bases and J lost 6; bases outside the gene matches: 5. The CDR3 sequence is 14 residues long. CDR1 SGHRS and CDR2 YFSETQ come from the germline V gene. CDR3 residues: CASSLGSGTDGYTF. CDR3 in DNA: TGCGCCAGCAGCTTGGGTTCCGGGACAGATGGCTACACCTTC.

This chain joins TRBV21-1 and TRBJ2-4. TRBV21-1 is reported as a pseudogene. This CDR3 spans 18 amino acids. The CDR3 bases are TGTGCCAGCAGCGATCGTAGACGGAAGTGTATTCCCAAAAACATTCAGTACTTC. Its protein is CASSDRRRKCIPKNIQYF.

V and J are TRBV15 and TRBJ1-2, with D possibly matching TRBD1 (6 bases). The germline gives CDR1 LNHNV, CDR2 YYDKDF (reference sequence). The V gene lost 0 bases and the J gene lost 1 base, with 9 bases spanning the gap. The length of the CDR3 is 15 residues. CDR3 loop: CATSRDPQGNYGYTF. The CDR3 DNA reads as TGTGCCACCAGCAGAGATCCACAGGGTAACTATGGCTACACCTTC.

The V call is TRBV6-5, the J call TRBJ2-2; D call uncertain. The V end was cut by 5 bases, the J end by 8 bases, with 15 bases between. Germline V gives CDR1 MNHEY, CDR2 SVGAGI. This CDR3 comprises 14 residues. The CDR3 DNA sequence: TGTGCCAGCAGTCCTAACGGCGGCCAGGGGGAGCTGTTTTTT. This encodes CASSPNGGQGELFF.

The rearrangement links TRBV2 to TRBJ1-1; D gene ambiguous. The CDR3 contains 16 residues. V was clipped by 5 bases and J by 0 bases, with 16 bases between them. Germline CDR1 and CDR2: SNHLY and FYNNEI. The CDR3 nucleotides are TGTGCCAGCAGTTTAGGGCCTTTCCTTCTGAACACTGAAGCTTTCTTT. Amino acid sequence: CASSLGPFLLNTEAFF.

This chain uses TRBV4-1 with TRBJ2-3; D is tentatively TRBD1 or TRBD2 (5 bases each). This CDR3 has 14 amino acids. V lost 6 bases and J lost 6, with 16 bases in between. The germline CDR1 and CDR2 sequences are MGHRA and YSYEKL. The DNA for the CDR3 is TGCGCCAGCAGAGCGGCACCTGGGGCGGATACGCAGTATTTT. Its translation: CASRAAPGADTQYF.

The chain is built from TRBV28 and TRBJ1-5, with D hard to call. V lost 3 bases and J lost 5, with 8 bases in between. Germline assignment: CDR1 MDHEN and CDR2 SYDVKM. The CDR3 runs 13 residues. CDR3 nucleotide sequence: TGTGCCAGCAGTTTTGTGGGTGATCAGCCCCAGCATTTT. Amino acids: CASSFVGDQPQHF.

The V call is TRBV9, the J call TRBJ2-1, with 8 bases that match TRBD2. Trimming removed 0 bases from V and 0 bases from J; junction bases left unmatched: 5. The germline V gene encodes CDR1 SGDLS and CDR2 YYNGEE. This CDR3 has 17 amino acids. The CDR3 DNA sequence: TGTGCCAGCAGCGTAGAGCTAGCGGGCTTCTCCTACAATGAGCAGTTCTTC. This encodes CASSVELAGFSYNEQFF.

The V gene is TRBV5-5, the J gene TRBJ1-2; 8 nucleotides line up with TRBD1. Germline V CDR1 and CDR2: SGHKS, YYEKEE (reference sequence). The CDR3 runs 14 residues. J lost 2 bases, V lost 5 bases, and 5 bases had no gene match. CDR3 region: CASRRQGRNYGYTF. The CDR3 DNA reads TGTGCCAGCAGAAGACAGGGGCGCAACTATGGCTACACCTTC.

The V and J genes are TRBV2 and TRBJ1-1; 8 bases align to TRBD1. The CDR3 is 15 amino acids. In germline, CDR1 is SNHLY, CDR2 FYNNEI. Germline trimming cut 0 bases from V and 3 bases from J; bases unmatched to any gene: 3. The CDR3 loop reads CASSEARQGHTEAFF. As DNA, the CDR3 is TGTGCCAGCAGTGAAGCCAGACAGGGGCACACTGAAGCTTTCTTT.

The chain combines TRBV5-4 with TRBJ2-7, with 7 bases matching TRBD2. Germline CDR1 SGHNT, CDR2 YYREEE (reference sequence). The CDR3 sequence is 15 residues long. V gave up 4 bases and J gave up 1 base; unmatched junction bases: 8. Here the CDR3 reads CASSLGWEGSYEQYF. The DNA of the CDR3 is TGTGCCAGCAGCCTCGGGTGGGAGGGGTCCTACGAGCAGTACTTC.

This clone was detected a few times. The chain recombines TRBV27 with TRBJ2-7, with 10 bases matching TRBD1. J lost 5 bases, V lost 5 bases, and 9 bases had no gene match. The CDR3 is made up of 15 amino acids. The germline V gene encodes CDR1 MNHEY and CDR2 SMNVEV (reference sequence). CDR3 sequence: CASSRKTGGLNEQYF. The CDR3 DNA reads as TGTGCCAGCAGTCGGAAGACAGGGGGCTTGAACGAGCAGTACTTC.

This chain uses TRBV28 with TRBJ1-4, with a tentative D call TRBD1 (6 bases). Germline CDR1 MDHEN, CDR2 SYDVKM. V lost 5 bases and J 5 bases, leaving 24 bases between the germline ends. The CDR3 extends over 18 amino acids. The CDR3 DNA reads as TGTGCCAGCAGTACTTATTGGGGGGGGGCAGGGCCAAATGAAAAACTGTTTTTT. Translating gives CASSTYWGGAGPNEKLFF.

The genes are TRBV27 and TRBJ2-1; 11 positions agree with TRBD1. The ends lost 2 bases at V and 7 bases at J; junction bases unmatched: 7. Germline lookup yields CDR1 MNHEY and CDR2 SMNVEV (reference sequence). The CDR3 loop spans 16 amino acids. In nucleotides, the CDR3 is TGTGCCAGCAGTTTAGGCCGGACAGGGGGCATTAATGAGCAGTTCTTC. Protein sequence: CASSLGRTGGINEQFF.

The CDR3 loop reads CASSYLGDSRGYTF. The CDR3 nucleotides read TGTGCCAGCAGTTACCTAGGGGACAGTCGTGGCTACACCTTC. This sequence joins TRBV6-5 and TRBJ1-2, with TRBD1 matching 7 bases. J lost 7 bases, V lost 2 bases, and 7 bases had no gene match. From germline, CDR1 is MNHEY and CDR2 SVGAGI. The CDR3 covers 14 residues.

The CDR3 region has the DNA TGTGCCAGCAGCGTATCGGACATTTGGAACACTGAAGCTTTCTTT. This encodes CASSVSDIWNTEAFF. The chain joins TRBV9 to TRBJ1-1; D is possibly TRBD1 (5 bases). V was pared by 1 base and J by 1 base, with 11 bases between. The CDR3 contains 15 residues. The germline V gene encodes CDR1 SGDLS and CDR2 YYNGEE. Complete variable domain (other parts from reference TRBV9 and TRBJ1-1): DSGVTQTPKHLITATGQRVTLRCSPRSGDLSVYWYQQSLDQGLQFLIQYYNGEERAKGNILERFSAQQFPDLHSELNLSSLELGDSALYFCASSVSDIWNTEAFFGQGTRLTVV.

The J gene is TRBJ1-2, the V gene TRBV28; 9 bases agree with TRBD1. CDR1 MDHEN and CDR2 SYDVKM come from the germline V gene. The CDR3 has 14 amino acids. V lost 4 bases to trimming and J lost 7 bases; unmatched junction nucleotides: 7. In DNA, the CDR3 is TGTGCCAGCAGTTCTGGACAGGGGTATGCTGGCTACACCTTC. This codes for CASSSGQGYAGYTF.

This chain joins TRBV5-1 and TRBJ2-1; no clear D gene. Germline CDR1 SGHRS, CDR2 YFSETQ. V was cut by 6 bases and J by 1 base, with 8 bases left in between. The CDR3 spans 13 residues. CDR3 DNA sequence: TGCGCCAGCAAGGTAGAGTCCTACAATGAGCAGTTCTTC. Translation: CASKVESYNEQFF.